This T cell receptor beta chain came from a study of blood T cell repertoires in COVID-19. The overall study: COVID-19 samples from acute and convalescent phases originated in the United States, Italy and Spain. PBMCs, B-cell-depleted T cells, or T cells were the source of the cDNA or gDNA that made up the material.

The junction had 10 bases not matched to a gene; V was cut back by 4 bases and J by 5 bases. CDR1 and CDR2 (germline): SNHLY, FYNNEI. The CDR3 has 15 amino acids. TCRdb's copy holds only in-frame clones and misses some; the assay was immunoSEQ multiplex PCR. The sample records tens of thousands of clones, around 90% being singletons. Material: peripheral blood. The V gene is TRBV2, the J gene TRBJ2-7; 8 bases agree with TRBD1. This sequence originates from a human donor in a cohort sampled during active COVID-19. In nucleotides, the CDR3 is TGTGCCAGCAGTGTCGGACAGGGCAGAGTCCACGAGCAGTACTTC. This gives the protein CASSVGQGRVHEQYF.